The rows below give T cell receptor beta chains drawn from one sample of a study of T-cell memory formation after mild COVID-19. Via MiXCR, TCRdb re-called the 5' RACE reads, giving one row per CDR3 protein. This sample has more than 250,000 distinct CDR3 sequences, with around 15% found just once. Sequencing was done on a sample of PBMCs or a T cell subset sorted from them (not recorded which). These receptor sequences come from a man between 18 and 35 years old who had mild COVID-19 (a few samples of this study predate the infection). Cell type and time point are not known. The CDR3 runs from the conserved cysteine through the conserved F or W. D genes are given only for firm matches. Expanded clones are given a class, and other clones once, few, many or no size at all.

j_call,clone_size,v_call,d_call,cdr3_aa,cdr3_nt
TRBJ1-6,few,TRBV6-4,-,CASSSGYGSPLHF,TGTGCCAGCAGTTCAGGGTATGGATCACCCCTCCACTTT
TRBJ2-1,-,TRBV7-9,TRBD2,CASSLARGLAVYNEQFF,TGTGCCAGCAGCTTAGCGCGAGGGCTAGCGGTCTACAATGAGCAGTTCTTC
TRBJ1-1,-,TRBV5-1,TRBD1,CASSLSGGADTEAFF,TGCGCCAGCAGCTTGTCAGGGGGGGCGGACACTGAAGCTTTCTTT
TRBJ2-1,few,TRBV28,-,CASSSTTGQYHNEQFF,TGTGCCAGCAGTTCCACAACCGGACAGTACCACAATGAGCAGTTCTTC
TRBJ2-6,few,TRBV24-1,-,CATSDSGAGANVLTF,TGTGCCACCAGTGATTCAGGGGCTGGGGCCAACGTCCTGACTTTC
TRBJ2-1,-,TRBV11-2,TRBD1,CASSLAQGVSYNEQFF,TGTGCCAGCAGCTTAGCGCAGGGGGTTTCCTACAATGAGCAGTTCTTC
TRBJ2-4,many,TRBV27,-,CASSPTGSKNIQYF,TGTGCCAGCAGCCCCACGGGTTCCAAAAACATTCAGTACTTC
TRBJ1-5,many,TRBV30,-,CAWSVAANQPQHF,TGTGCCTGGAGTGTGGCAGCTAATCAGCCCCAGCATTTT
TRBJ2-1,few,TRBV20-1,-,CSAHPLATYSEQFF,TGCAGTGCTCATCCTCTAGCAACTTACAGTGAGCAGTTCTTC
TRBJ1-1,few,TRBV4-2,-,CASSQVEVPEAFF,TGTGCCAGCAGCCAAGTAGAGGTCCCTGAAGCTTTCTTT
TRBJ2-1,few,TRBV6-2/TRBV6-3,-,CASSPFVSYNEQFF,TGTGCCAGCAGTCCTTTCGTCTCCTACAATGAGCAGTTCTTC
TRBJ1-2,-,TRBV18,-,CASSPRRDGYTF,TGTGCCAGCTCACCACGGCGGGATGGCTACACCTTC
TRBJ2-5,many,TRBV18,-,CASSPPGQETQYF,TGTGCCAGCAGCCCCCCGGGCCAAGAGACCCAGTACTTC
TRBJ1-2,few,TRBV24-1,TRBD1,CATSDHSGTADGYTF,TGTGCCACCAGTGATCACTCCGGGACAGCGGATGGCTACACCTTC
TRBJ2-1,few,TRBV2,-,CASSYTDFEQFF,TGTGCCAGCAGTTACACCGACTTTGAGCAGTTCTTC
TRBJ2-2,few,TRBV11-2,-,CASSLFLNTGELFF,TGTGCCAGCAGCTTGTTCTTGAACACCGGGGAGCTGTTTTTT
TRBJ1-6,-,TRBV12-3/TRBV12-4,-,CASSLNPRGSPLHF,TGTGCCAGCAGTTTGAATCCCCGGGGGTCACCCCTCCACTTT
TRBJ1-1,few,TRBV12-3/TRBV12-4,-,CATGGQGTEAFF,TGTGCCACGGGCGGGCAGGGGACTGAAGCTTTCTTT
TRBJ1-3,-,TRBV7-2,TRBD1,CASSPTGVGNTIYF,TGTGCCAGCAGCCCCACAGGGGTCGGAAACACCATATATTTT
TRBJ1-1,once,TRBV7-2,-,CASSKGVWEGAFF,TGTGCCAGCAGCAAGGGGGTATGGGAGGGAGCTTTCTTT
TRBJ1-5,-,TRBV27,-,CASSPAPSGPEHSNQPQHF,TGTGCCAGCAGTCCCGCGCCTTCGGGACCCGAACATAGCAATCAGCCCCAGCATTTT
TRBJ2-3,-,TRBV7-9,-,CASFDTQYF,TGTGCCAGCTTCGATACGCAGTATTTT
TRBJ1-4,-,TRBV4-1,-,CASSQGYREVEKLFF,TGCGCCAGCAGCCAAGGGTACAGGGAGGTTGAAAAACTGTTTTTT
TRBJ1-5,-,TRBV19,-,CASSPGSPSNQPQHF,TGTGCCAGTAGTCCCGGGAGCCCAAGCAATCAGCCCCAGCATTTT
TRBJ1-4,-,TRBV20-1,-,CSARDTGGNEKLFF,TGCAGTGCTAGAGATACCGGTGGTAATGAAAAACTGTTTTTT
TRBJ2-5,-,TRBV28,-,CASSFSQGGETQYF,TGTGCCAGCTCCTTCTCACAGGGAGGAGAGACCCAGTACTTC
TRBJ2-3,few,TRBV6-5,TRBD2,CASSYSRGGRDTQYF,TGTGCCAGCAGTTACTCGCGGGGGGGCCGGGATACGCAGTATTTT
TRBJ2-7,-,TRBV9,-,CASSVATGPSYEQYF,TGTGCCAGCAGCGTAGCCACCGGCCCCTCCTACGAGCAGTACTTC
TRBJ1-6,-,TRBV2,-,CASRPDGLQLNSPLHF,TGTGCCAGCAGACCGGACGGCCTTCAGCTCAATTCACCCCTCCACTTT
TRBJ2-3,-,TRBV20-1,-,CSAPRSDTQYF,TGCAGTGCCCCCCGGAGTGATACGCAGTATTTT
TRBJ1-5,-,TRBV5-6,-,CASSLARGQPQHF,TGTGCCAGCAGCTTGGCCCGGGGGCAGCCCCAGCATTTT
TRBJ2-2,few,TRBV7-3,-,CASSFLPRTGELFF,TGTGCCAGCAGCTTCCTCCCCCGCACCGGGGAGCTGTTTTTT
TRBJ1-5,few,TRBV20-1,-,CSAKVGDQPQHF,TGCAGCGCGAAGGTCGGGGATCAGCCCCAGCATTTT
TRBJ2-3,few,TRBV29-1,TRBD1,CSVTRGFGDTQYF,TGCAGCGTGACCAGGGGGTTTGGAGATACGCAGTATTTT
TRBJ1-4,few,TRBV7-9,-,CASSLINNEKLFF,TGTGCCAGCAGCTTGATTAATAATGAAAAACTGTTTTTT
TRBJ2-3,-,TRBV7-7,-,CASSLYDTDTQYF,TGTGCCAGCAGCTTATACGACACAGATACGCAGTATTTT
TRBJ1-2,few,TRBV7-9,-,CASTLTGGDGYTF,TGTGCCAGCACCCTAACCGGGGGGGATGGCTACACCTTC
TRBJ2-1,-,TRBV7-7,-,CASSLFKGDNEQFF,TGTGCTAGCAGCTTATTTAAAGGGGACAATGAGCAGTTCTTC
TRBJ2-5,many,TRBV7-2,-,CASSPPRLGARETQYF,TGTGCCAGCAGCCCGCCTCGGTTGGGGGCACGAGAGACCCAGTACTTC
TRBJ2-3,few,TRBV5-1,-,CASSFISGVDTQYF,TGCGCCAGCAGCTTCATTTCAGGGGTGGATACGCAGTATTTT
TRBJ2-3,-,TRBV7-9,-,CASSGVGRTDTQYF,TGTGCCAGCAGCGGGGTCGGTCGTACAGATACGCAGTATTTT
TRBJ2-7,many,TRBV12-3/TRBV12-4,TRBD1,CASSWGQSYEQYF,TGTGCCAGCAGTTGGGGACAGTCCTACGAGCAGTACTTC
TRBJ2-5,-,TRBV20-1,TRBD2,CSGNPGPGLAGVPWETQYF,TGCAGTGGAAACCCGGGCCCGGGACTAGCGGGGGTGCCTTGGGAGACCCAGTACTTC
TRBJ1-5,many,TRBV6-6,-,CASRGTYSNQPQHF,TGTGCCAGCCGAGGTACATATAGCAATCAGCCCCAGCATTTT
TRBJ2-5,few,TRBV12-3/TRBV12-4,TRBD2,CASSSPRLAGTETQYF,TGTGCCAGCAGTTCCCCGAGACTAGCCGGGACAGAGACCCAGTACTTC